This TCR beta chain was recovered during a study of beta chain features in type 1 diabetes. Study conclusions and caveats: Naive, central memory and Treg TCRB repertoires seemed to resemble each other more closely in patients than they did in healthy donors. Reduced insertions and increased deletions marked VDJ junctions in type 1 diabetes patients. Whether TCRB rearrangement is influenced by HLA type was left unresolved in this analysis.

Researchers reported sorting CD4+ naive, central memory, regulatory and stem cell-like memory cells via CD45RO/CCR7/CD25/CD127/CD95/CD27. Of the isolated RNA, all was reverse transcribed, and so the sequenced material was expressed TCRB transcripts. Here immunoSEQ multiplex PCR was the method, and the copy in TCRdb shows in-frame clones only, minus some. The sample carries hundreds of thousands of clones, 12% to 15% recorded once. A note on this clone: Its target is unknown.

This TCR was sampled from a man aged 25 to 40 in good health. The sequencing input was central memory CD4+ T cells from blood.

CDR3 amino acids: CASSQDPRALDTQYF. CDR3 coding DNA: TGCGCCAGCAGCCAAGATCCTCGGGCTTTAGATACGCAGTATTTT. The V and J genes are TRBV4-3 and TRBJ2-3; D unresolved. Germline values: CDR1 LGHNA, CDR2 YSLEER. Between the trimmed V and J ends, which lost 0 bases and 5 bases, there was a span of 12 bases. CDR3 length: 15 amino acids.